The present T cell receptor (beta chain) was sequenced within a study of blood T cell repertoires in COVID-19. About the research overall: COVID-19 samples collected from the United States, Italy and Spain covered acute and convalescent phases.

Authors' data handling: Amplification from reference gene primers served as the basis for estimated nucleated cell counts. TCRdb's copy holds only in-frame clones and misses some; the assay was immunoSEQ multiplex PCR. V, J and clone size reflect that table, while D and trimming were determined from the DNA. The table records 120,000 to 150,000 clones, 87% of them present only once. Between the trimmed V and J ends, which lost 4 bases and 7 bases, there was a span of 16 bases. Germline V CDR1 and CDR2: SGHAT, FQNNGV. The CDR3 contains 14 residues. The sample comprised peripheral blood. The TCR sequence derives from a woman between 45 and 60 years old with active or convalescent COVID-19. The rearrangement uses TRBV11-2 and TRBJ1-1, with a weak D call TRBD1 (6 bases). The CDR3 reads CASSSILSGVEAFF. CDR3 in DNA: TGTGCCAGCAGCTCCATTCTGTCAGGGGTTGAAGCTTTCTTT.